This passage covers 11 T cell receptor beta chains from one sample sequenced in a study of blood T cell repertoires in COVID-19. Some clones are missing from TCRdb's copy, which holds only in-frame ones; the method was immunoSEQ multiplex PCR. The sample yields some 80,000 clones, almost 85% seen once. The specimen sequenced was peripheral blood. These receptors all stem from a human donor in a cohort sampled during active COVID-19.

V is TRBV6-5 and J is TRBJ2-1; TRBD2 is a possible D gene (7 bases). This CDR3 region has 15 residues. Germline V gives CDR1 MNHEY, CDR2 SVGAGI. V was clipped by 5 bases and J by 8 bases, with 19 bases between them. CDR3 in DNA: TGTGCCAGCAGTCTACAGGGAGGGGGTTGGGATGAGCAGTTCTTC. It specifies CASSLQGGGWDEQFF.

CDR3 region: CASSEIWTGVAYEQYF. CDR3 nucleotide sequence: TGTGCCAGTAGTGAAATCTGGACAGGGGTCGCCTACGAGCAGTACTTC. V is TRBV19 and J is TRBJ2-7, with 9 bases aligning to TRBD1. CDR1 and CDR2 from the germline V gene are LNHDA and SQIVND (reference sequence). The CDR3 runs to 16 residues. The V segment lost 5 bases and the J segment 2 bases; nucleotides outside the gene matches: 10.

This clone was seen just once. This chain links TRBV24-1 with TRBJ1-5; tentatively, D is TRBD1 (6 bases). The CDR3 covers 15 residues. Germline V lookup: CDR1 KGHDR, CDR2 SFDVKD. Trimming took off 2 bases at V and 5 bases at J, with 12 bases between the two ends. CDR3 loop: CATSDSGTSDQPQHF. CDR3 sequence (DNA): TGTGCCACCAGTGATTCCGGGACATCAGATCAGCCCCAGCATTTT.

V usage is TRBV19 and J usage is TRBJ1-3, with a tentative D call TRBD1 (5 bases). This CDR3 spans 13 amino acids. V lost 6 bases, J lost 4 bases, and 10 bases lay in between. The germline CDR1 and CDR2 sequences are LNHDA and SQIVND (reference sequence). CDR3 region: CASSSGLGNTIYF. In DNA, the CDR3 is TGTGCCAGTAGCTCGGGACTAGGAAACACCATATATTTT.

This CDR3 is CASSPDRGGTEAFF. CDR3 in DNA: TGTGCCAGCTCACCAGACAGGGGAGGCACTGAAGCTTTCTTT. This chain joins TRBV18 and TRBJ1-1; TRBD1 matches 8 bases. Germline lookup yields CDR1 KGHSH and CDR2 LQKENI. J was trimmed by 4 bases and V by 2 bases; bases with no gene match: 3. The CDR3 length is 14 residues.

V usage is TRBV12-3 or TRBV12-4 and J usage is TRBJ1-2; possible D gene TRBD1, 5 bases. Trimming pared 0 bases from V and 10 bases from J, leaving 9 bases between. This CDR3 comprises 12 residues. CDR3 coding DNA: TGTGCCAGCAGTTTAGCCGGCGGGACCTACACCTTC. The encoded protein is CASSLAGGTYTF.

This chain joins TRBV6-2 or TRBV6-3 and TRBJ2-5; 11 bases line up with TRBD2. This CDR3 spans 16 amino acids. The germline gives CDR1 MNHEY, CDR2 SVGEGT. Trimming took 2 bases from V and 5 from J; bases not matched to a gene: 7. Here the CDR3 DNA reads TGTGCCAGCAGTTACCCGGCTAGCGGGGGGAAGGAGACCCAGTACTTC. Translation gives CASSYPASGGKETQYF.

This clone was seen only once. The rearrangement links TRBV9 to TRBJ2-1; 10 bases align to TRBD1. With V trimmed by 3 bases and J by 1 base, 1 base remained unmatched. The CDR3 contains 15 residues. CDR1 is SGDLS and CDR2 is YYNGEE in the germline V gene. The CDR3 DNA follows: TGTGCCAGCAGCGGGACAGGGGGGTCCTACAATGAGCAGTTCTTC. It codes for CASSGTGGSYNEQFF.

DNA for the CDR3: TGTGCCAGCAGACTGGAGGGGTTCACTGAAGCTTTCTTT. Encoded protein: CASRLEGFTEAFF. J is TRBJ1-1 and V is TRBV7-2; tentatively, D is TRBD1 (5 bases). V lost 6 bases and J lost 4, with 12 bases in between. There are 13 residues in the CDR3. Germline CDR1 and CDR2: SGHTA and FQGNSA. The full variable domain, rest sourced from reference TRBV7-2 and TRBJ1-1, is GAGVSQSPSNKVTEKGKDVELRCDPISGHTALYWYRQSLGQGLEFLIYFQGNSAPDKSGLPSDRFSAERTGGSVSTLTIQRTQQEDSAVYLCASRLEGFTEAFFGQGTRLTVV.

DNA for the CDR3: TGTGCCAGCAGCGGACAGACCCTCTCCAATTCACCCCTCCACTTT. Protein product: CASSGQTLSNSPLHF. The chain recombines TRBV6-5 with TRBJ1-6; D may be TRBD1 (6 bases). This CDR3 region has 15 residues. Between the trimmed V and J ends, which lost 6 bases and 7 bases, there was a span of 16 bases. Per the germline V gene, CDR1 is MNHEY and CDR2 is SVGAGI.

This chain links TRBV19 with TRBJ1-5; D not resolved. V gave up 6 bases and J gave up 3 bases, with 18 bases separating them. In germline, CDR1 is LNHDA, CDR2 SQIVND (reference sequence). The CDR3 sequence is 16 residues long. CDR3 protein: CASSTDTQVDNQPQHF. CDR3 nucleotides: TGTGCCAGTAGCACCGACACTCAGGTGGACAATCAGCCCCAGCATTTT.